The rows below give T cell receptor beta chains drawn from one sample of a study of OX40 agonist ivuxolimab in advanced cancers. Sequenced by immunoSEQ multiplex PCR; TCRdb stores in-frame clones only, minus some. Of more than 65,000 clones listed, about 85% were seen once; the top ten hold approximately 0.81%. The sequencing used CD4+ or CD8+ T cells sorted from blood, collected in a trial of the OX40 agonist ivuxolimab. The receptors derive from an adult with an advanced solid tumor such as melanoma, head and neck, liver or kidney cancer. Each CDR3 is given with its conserved first and last residue. Fields, in order: D gene, clone size, V gene, J gene, CDR3 DNA, CDR3 protein. D genes are given only for firm matches. The size of a clone is reported for some rows only, either as once, few or many, or as a class for expanded clones.

D gene: TRBD2; clone size: once; V gene: TRBV19; J gene: TRBJ2-1; CDR3 DNA: TGTGCCAGTAGTATACCCGGGACTAGCGGGGGCACCGTCTACAATGAGCAGTTCTTC; CDR3 protein: CASSIPGTSGGTVYNEQFF
D gene: -; clone size: -; V gene: TRBV7-2; J gene: TRBJ2-7; CDR3 DNA: TGTGCCAGCAGCCTCCGGGACAGCGGGGACGAGCAGTACTTC; CDR3 protein: CASSLRDSGDEQYF
D gene: -; clone size: -; V gene: TRBV6-1; J gene: TRBJ2-7; CDR3 DNA: TGTGCCAGCGGAGGGGGCCCCTACGAGCAGTACTTC; CDR3 protein: CASGGGPYEQYF
D gene: -; clone size: few; V gene: TRBV4-3; J gene: TRBJ1-5; CDR3 DNA: TGCGCCAGCAGCCAAGATCAGAAGGGAGATCAGCCCCAGCATTTT; CDR3 protein: CASSQDQKGDQPQHF
D gene: -; clone size: -; V gene: TRBV9; J gene: TRBJ1-4; CDR3 DNA: TGTGCCAGCAGCGTAGAGGCCAAAATTGGTGAAAAACTGTTTTTT; CDR3 protein: CASSVEAKIGEKLFF
D gene: -; clone size: -; V gene: TRBV5-4; J gene: TRBJ1-3; CDR3 DNA: TGTGCCAGCAGCCGTGGCAAAAACACCATATATTTT; CDR3 protein: CASSRGKNTIYF
D gene: TRBD1; clone size: -; V gene: TRBV2; J gene: TRBJ1-2; CDR3 DNA: TGTGCCAGCAGTGAAGACAGGGGGTCTAGTTATGGCTACACCTTC; CDR3 protein: CASSEDRGSSYGYTF
D gene: TRBD1; clone size: -; V gene: TRBV30; J gene: TRBJ1-2; CDR3 DNA: TGTGCCTGGAGTGTACAGGGGACATACTACACCTTC; CDR3 protein: CAWSVQGTYYTF
D gene: -; clone size: -; V gene: TRBV5-1; J gene: TRBJ1-1; CDR3 DNA: TGCGCCAGCAGCTTGAGGCCCGCGGTTAGTCTAGCGAACACTGAAGCTTTCTTT; CDR3 protein: CASSLRPAVSLANTEAFF
D gene: -; clone size: -; V gene: TRBV6-1; J gene: TRBJ2-1; CDR3 DNA: TGTGCCAGCCACCGGCAGGGCCACCTCAATGAGCAGTTCTTC; CDR3 protein: CASHRQGHLNEQFF
D gene: -; clone size: -; V gene: TRBV6-6; J gene: TRBJ2-3; CDR3 DNA: TGTGCCAGCAAAACAGGGCCAGATACGCAGTATTTT; CDR3 protein: CASKTGPDTQYF
D gene: TRBD2; clone size: -; V gene: TRBV19; J gene: TRBJ2-3; CDR3 DNA: TGTGCCAGTAGGCCTAGCGGGAGTGGGACGCAGTATTTT; CDR3 protein: CASRPSGSGTQYF
D gene: TRBD1; clone size: -; V gene: TRBV19; J gene: TRBJ1-4; CDR3 DNA: TGTGCCAGTAGCTCGGTAGGGACAGGGGATGGAACTAATGAAAAACTGTTTTTT; CDR3 protein: CASSSVGTGDGTNEKLFF
D gene: TRBD2; clone size: -; V gene: TRBV20-1; J gene: TRBJ2-7; CDR3 DNA: TGCAGTGGCGGGAGAAGCAACGAGCAGTACTTC; CDR3 protein: CSGGRSNEQYF
D gene: -; clone size: few; V gene: TRBV21-1; J gene: TRBJ2-2; CDR3 DNA: TGTGCCAGCCCCGGAGACACCGGGGAGCTGTTTTTT; CDR3 protein: CASPGDTGELFF
D gene: -; clone size: -; V gene: TRBV5-1; J gene: TRBJ2-7; CDR3 DNA: TGCGCCAGCAGCTTCGGGGCCACCTCCTACGAGCAGTACTTC; CDR3 protein: CASSFGATSYEQYF
D gene: -; clone size: -; V gene: TRBV5-6; J gene: TRBJ2-3; CDR3 DNA: TGTGCCAGCAGCTTGGGCTTTGGAGGGGATACGCAGTATTTT; CDR3 protein: CASSLGFGGDTQYF
D gene: -; clone size: -; V gene: TRBV25-1; J gene: TRBJ1-3; CDR3 DNA: TGTGCCTCATCAGGGGCATCTGGAAACACCATATATTTT; CDR3 protein: CASSGASGNTIYF
D gene: -; clone size: once; V gene: TRBV2; J gene: TRBJ2-1; CDR3 DNA: TGTGCCAGCAGTTACCAAGGGGGGGGCCTCAATGAGCAGTTCTTC; CDR3 protein: CASSYQGGGLNEQFF
D gene: -; clone size: -; V gene: TRBV10-3; J gene: TRBJ1-1; CDR3 DNA: TGTGCCATCAGTGGAGAGAGTCTGAACACTGAAGCTTTCTTT; CDR3 protein: CAISGESLNTEAFF
D gene: -; clone size: few; V gene: TRBV7-2; J gene: TRBJ2-3; CDR3 DNA: TGTGCCAGCAGCTCCTCGTGGGTTGTTACGCAGTATTTT; CDR3 protein: CASSSSWVVTQYF
D gene: -; clone size: -; V gene: TRBV2; J gene: TRBJ2-3; CDR3 DNA: TGTGCCAGCAGTTCTGGGTCGACAGATACGCAGTATTTT; CDR3 protein: CASSSGSTDTQYF
D gene: -; clone size: -; V gene: TRBV28; J gene: TRBJ1-6; CDR3 DNA: TGTGCCAGCAGTTTGACAACCACCTCACCCCTCCACTTT; CDR3 protein: CASSLTTTSPLHF
D gene: TRBD2; clone size: -; V gene: TRBV11-3; J gene: TRBJ2-5; CDR3 DNA: TGTGCCAGCAGCCAAGCGGGAGGGTCCCAAGAGACCCAGTACTTC; CDR3 protein: CASSQAGGSQETQYF
D gene: TRBD1; clone size: -; V gene: TRBV11-3; J gene: TRBJ2-5; CDR3 DNA: TGTGCCAGCAGCCCTCGGGACAGGGGTGTTATTGGTCAAGAGACCCAGTACTTC; CDR3 protein: CASSPRDRGVIGQETQYF
D gene: -; clone size: once; V gene: TRBV28; J gene: TRBJ2-7; CDR3 DNA: TGTGCCAGCACACCCCGACGGGCCTACGAGCAGTACTTC; CDR3 protein: CASTPRRAYEQYF
D gene: -; clone size: -; V gene: TRBV7-7; J gene: TRBJ2-1; CDR3 DNA: TGTGCTAGCAGCGCTCTTTTTACCCCAGTCAATGAGCAGTTCTTC; CDR3 protein: CASSALFTPVNEQFF
D gene: -; clone size: -; V gene: TRBV19; J gene: TRBJ1-3; CDR3 DNA: TGTGCCAGTAGAAGGGAATGGGGCTCTGGAAACACCATATATTTT; CDR3 protein: CASRREWGSGNTIYF
D gene: -; clone size: -; V gene: TRBV19; J gene: TRBJ2-7; CDR3 DNA: TGTGCCAGTGGCACCCGGCTATTCTACGAGCAGTACTTC; CDR3 protein: CASGTRLFYEQYF
D gene: -; clone size: -; V gene: TRBV5-1; J gene: TRBJ2-5; CDR3 DNA: TGCGCCAGCAGCGGCGGAACATCCCAACAAGAGACCCAGTACTTC; CDR3 protein: CASSGGTSQQETQYF
D gene: -; clone size: -; V gene: TRBV7-8; J gene: TRBJ1-5; CDR3 DNA: TGTGCCAGCAGCCCCGATACAGGGAGTAAGCCCCAGCATTTT; CDR3 protein: CASSPDTGSKPQHF
D gene: -; clone size: -; V gene: TRBV6-1; J gene: TRBJ1-2; CDR3 DNA: TGTGCCAGCAGTGAGCCGGGGGGGCGCTATGGCTACACCTTC; CDR3 protein: CASSEPGGRYGYTF
D gene: -; clone size: -; V gene: TRBV6-5; J gene: TRBJ1-2; CDR3 DNA: TGTGCCAGCAGTCTGACGGGGACAAACTATGGCTACACCTTC; CDR3 protein: CASSLTGTNYGYTF
D gene: -; clone size: many; V gene: TRBV7-2; J gene: TRBJ1-5; CDR3 DNA: TGTGCCAGCAGGGCGTATGGGGGGGATCAGCCCCAGCATTTT; CDR3 protein: CASRAYGGDQPQHF
D gene: TRBD1; clone size: -; V gene: TRBV5-1; J gene: TRBJ2-5; CDR3 DNA: TGCGCCAGCAGCCCAGGACAGGTCTTAGTGGAGACCCAGTACTTC; CDR3 protein: CASSPGQVLVETQYF
D gene: -; clone size: once; V gene: TRBV18; J gene: TRBJ1-4; CDR3 DNA: TGTGCCAGCTCACCCGCCCCGAGAACAGGGCCCCACAGTGAAAAACTGTTTTTT; CDR3 protein: CASSPAPRTGPHSEKLFF
D gene: -; clone size: -; V gene: TRBV7-2; J gene: TRBJ1-6; CDR3 DNA: TGTGCCAGCAGCTTAGAGAGGGGGGCTCGCTATAATTCACCCCTCCACTTT; CDR3 protein: CASSLERGARYNSPLHF
D gene: -; clone size: -; V gene: TRBV2; J gene: TRBJ2-6; CDR3 DNA: TGTGCCAGCAAGCAACAGATCTCTGGGGCCAACGTCCTGACTTTC; CDR3 protein: CASKQQISGANVLTF
D gene: TRBD2; clone size: -; V gene: TRBV5-1; J gene: TRBJ2-5; CDR3 DNA: TGCGCCAGCAGCGCTCGCGGGGGAGCCGGGGAGACCCAGTACTTC; CDR3 protein: CASSARGGAGETQYF
D gene: -; clone size: -; V gene: TRBV2; J gene: TRBJ1-5; CDR3 DNA: TGTGCCAGTAAAAAAGGGTGGCAGGGCAATCAGCCCCAGCATTTT; CDR3 protein: CASKKGWQGNQPQHF
D gene: TRBD1; clone size: -; V gene: TRBV7-2; J gene: TRBJ2-3; CDR3 DNA: TGTGCCAGCAGCGCCTACAGGGGGAGAGATACGCAGTATTTT; CDR3 protein: CASSAYRGRDTQYF